Listed below are T cell receptor beta chains from one sample, sequenced in a study of early T cells in non-severe SARS-CoV-2 infection. TCRdb processed the 5' RACE reads anew with MiXCR; each CDR3 protein has one entry. The sample holds around 57,000 distinct CDR3 sequences, 12% seen once. The material sequenced was whole blood. Receptor source: an adult who was a healthcare worker with PCR-confirmed SARS-CoV-2 infection or an uninfected control (not recorded which). Each CDR3 is given with its conserved first and last residue. Fields, in order: clone size, J gene, V gene, D gene, CDR3 protein, CDR3 DNA. The D gene is left open where the match is weak. Size is stated for part of the rows, as once, few or many counts, or as a class when the clone is expanded.

>few|TRBJ2-5|TRBV7-2|TRBD2
CASSSYHRTSGGETQYF
TGTGCCAGCAGCTCCTATCATCGGACTAGCGGGGGCGAGACCCAGTACTTC
>-|TRBJ2-1|TRBV3-1|-
CASSITTSLSLYNEQFF
TGTGCCAGCAGCATCACGACTAGTTTATCGCTCTACAATGAGCAGTTCTTC
>few|TRBJ2-3|TRBV29-1|-
CSVVRTPSGDTQYF
TGCAGCGTTGTTCGAACCCCCTCGGGAGATACGCAGTATTTT
>many|TRBJ2-1|TRBV12-5|-
CASGLVPLAGSRHNEQFF
TGTGCTAGTGGTTTGGTACCCCTGGCGGGGAGCCGGCACAATGAGCAGTTCTTC
>-|TRBJ1-5|TRBV4-3|-
CASSQSPVRGLSNQPQHF
TGCGCCAGCAGCCAGTCCCCAGTCAGGGGATTGAGCAATCAGCCCCAGCATTTT
>many|TRBJ2-7|TRBV11-2|-
CASSFPGTGREQYF
TGTGCCAGCAGCTTCCCCGGGACCGGAAGGGAGCAGTACTTC
>few|TRBJ2-3|TRBV7-9|TRBD1
CASSYRQGGTDTQYF
TGTGCCAGCAGCTACCGACAGGGAGGCACAGATACGCAGTATTTT
>few|TRBJ2-5|TRBV11-2|-
CASSGPENTYQETQYF
TGTGCCAGCAGCGGCCCTGAAAATACGTACCAAGAGACCCAGTACTTC
>many|TRBJ1-6|TRBV13|TRBD1
CASSSLTGGDAYNSPLHF
TGTGCCAGCAGCTCCCTGACAGGGGGAGATGCCTATAATTCACCCCTCCACTTT
>many|TRBJ1-5|TRBV20-1|-
CSARVEGRSNQPQHF
TGCAGTGCTAGAGTGGAAGGGCGGAGCAATCAGCCCCAGCATTTT
>-|TRBJ2-2|TRBV12-3/TRBV12-4|-
CASRSENTGELFF
TGTGCCAGCAGATCTGAAAACACCGGGGAGCTGTTTTTT
>many|TRBJ1-6|TRBV6-1|-
CASRDTYSLHF
TGTGCCAGCAGGGACACCTATTCCCTCCACTTT
>many|TRBJ2-1|TRBV29-1|-
CSVKGQRYNEQFF
TGCAGCGTGAAAGGACAGAGGTACAATGAGCAGTTCTTC
>-|TRBJ2-6|TRBV30|TRBD1
CAWSVRDRHLSGANVLTF
TGTGCCTGGAGCGTGCGGGACAGGCACCTCTCTGGGGCCAACGTCCTGACTTTC
>once|TRBJ2-3|TRBV10-3|-
CAISSGTSTDTQYF
TGTGCCATCAGTTCCGGGACCAGCACAGATACGCAGTATTTT
>few|TRBJ1-2|TRBV3-1|TRBD1
CASSRRDRGYTF
TGTGCCAGCAGCCGCCGGGACAGGGGCTACACCTTC
>-|TRBJ2-5|TRBV27|-
CASSFLGTKTQYF
TGTGCCAGCAGTTTCTTAGGGACAAAGACCCAGTACTTC
>-|TRBJ2-2|TRBV7-9|-
CASSFGDASTGELFF
TGTGCCAGCAGCTTCGGTGACGCATCCACCGGGGAGCTGTTTTTT
>many|TRBJ2-3|TRBV4-2|TRBD2
CASSQDWAGGPSDTQYF
TGTGCCAGCAGCCAAGATTGGGCGGGGGGGCCTTCAGATACGCAGTATTTT
>-|TRBJ1-6|TRBV10-3|TRBD1
CAIKEGTASPLHF
TGTGCTATCAAAGAGGGGACAGCTTCACCCCTCCACTTT
>-|TRBJ2-7|TRBV7-2|TRBD2
CASSDYSGASSYEQYF
TGTGCCAGCAGCGACTATAGCGGGGCGAGCTCCTACGAGCAGTACTTC
>-|TRBJ1-1|TRBV15|-
CAISDTVGTEAFF
TGTGCCATTTCGGACACTGTTGGGACTGAAGCTTTCTTT
>-|TRBJ1-2|TRBV12-3/TRBV12-4|-
CASSLDVTTGGYTF
TGTGCCAGCAGTTTAGACGTAACGACTGGAGGCTACACCTTC
>many|TRBJ1-1|TRBV5-4|-
CASHRTVFNTEAFF
TGTGCCAGCCACAGGACGGTTTTCAACACTGAAGCTTTCTTT
>many|TRBJ2-4|TRBV19|TRBD2
CATHKGGSRENIQYF
TGTGCCACCCACAAAGGCGGGAGCAGGGAAAACATTCAGTACTTC
>many|TRBJ2-1|TRBV11-2|TRBD2
CASSPGLAGFSEQFF
TGTGCCAGCAGCCCGGGACTAGCGGGATTTAGCGAGCAGTTCTTC
>many|TRBJ1-5|TRBV18|-
CASSPQSHSRGQPQHF
TGTGCCAGCTCACCACAATCCCATAGTCGAGGTCAGCCCCAGCATTTT
>-|TRBJ2-3|TRBV7-2|-
CASSPRAGPPTDTQYF
TGTGCCAGCAGCCCCCGCGCGGGGCCCCCCACAGATACGCAGTATTTT
>many|TRBJ2-1|TRBV7-8|-
CASSLTRSYNEQFF
TGTGCCAGCAGCTTGACACGGAGTTACAATGAGCAGTTCTTC
>few|TRBJ2-3|TRBV18|-
CASSPSNTDTQYF
TGTGCCAGCTCACCATCAAACACAGATACGCAGTATTTT
>-|TRBJ2-7|TRBV7-3|TRBD2
CASSLTSTSGTYEQYF
TGTGCCAGCAGCTTAACGTCTACTAGCGGAACGTACGAGCAGTACTTC
>few|TRBJ1-5|TRBV7-9|TRBD1
CASSRTGPGNQPQHF
TGTGCCAGCAGCAGGACAGGACCCGGGAATCAGCCCCAGCATTTT
>few|TRBJ1-3|TRBV7-6|-
CASSLEPTSGNTIYF
TGTGCCAGCAGCTTAGAGCCGACATCCGGAAACACCATATATTTT
>many|TRBJ2-1|TRBV7-8|-
CASSPPVRQGGSYNEQFF
TGTGCCAGCAGCCCTCCTGTTAGACAGGGAGGATCCTACAATGAGCAGTTCTTC
>-|TRBJ2-1|TRBV7-2|-
CASSLAKFSYNEQFF
TGTGCCAGCAGCTTAGCTAAGTTTTCGTACAATGAGCAGTTCTTC
>-|TRBJ1-1|TRBV18|-
CASSLTTGEAFF
TGTGCCAGCTCACTAACGACAGGTGAAGCTTTCTTT
>many|TRBJ2-1|TRBV11-3|-
CASSHPGANEQFF
TGTGCCAGCAGCCATCCGGGGGCCAATGAGCAGTTCTTC
>many|TRBJ1-2|TRBV6-6|-
CASSSQVPGGYTF
TGTGCCAGCAGTTCCCAGGTCCCGGGGGGCTACACCTTC
>-|TRBJ2-3|TRBV20-1|TRBD2
CSARDFQRGRTDTQYF
TGCAGTGCTAGAGATTTCCAGCGGGGGCGCACAGATACGCAGTATTTT
>many|TRBJ2-7|TRBV7-2|TRBD2
CASSLEAGGLGSYEQYF
TGTGCCAGCAGCTTAGAAGCGGGGGGGCTTGGTTCCTACGAGCAGTACTTC
>-|TRBJ2-2|TRBV6-5|-
CASSYEGIGELFF
TGTGCCAGCAGTTACGAGGGAATCGGGGAGCTGTTTTTT
>-|TRBJ1-4|TRBV5-1|TRBD1
CASSLDRGREKLFF
TGCGCCAGCAGCCTGGACAGGGGGCGTGAAAAACTGTTTTTT
>-|TRBJ2-5|TRBV9|-
CASSVEGRGIETQYF
TGTGCCAGCAGCGTAGAAGGCAGGGGTATAGAGACCCAGTACTTC
>-|TRBJ2-7|TRBV7-9|-
CASSRAPDGSYEQYF
TGTGCCAGCAGCCGCGCTCCGGACGGTTCCTACGAGCAGTACTTC
>few|TRBJ2-6|TRBV24-1|-
CATSTGNSGANVLTF
TGTGCCACCAGCACAGGCAACTCTGGGGCCAACGTCCTGACTTTC
>-|TRBJ2-3|TRBV10-3|-
CAISPDSLLTDTQYF
TGTGCCATCAGCCCGGACAGCCTCCTCACAGATACGCAGTATTTT